The clone carrying this TCR beta chain was counted only a few times. Individual cDNA molecules received unique molecular identifiers. Via MiXCR, TCRdb re-called the 5' RACE reads, giving one row per CDR3 protein. Of 86,000 or so distinct CDR3 sequences in the sample, over 13% were seen once. Germline CDR1 reads SQVTM; CDR2 reads ANQGSEA. Trimming removed 3 bases from V and 7 bases from J; junction bases left unmatched: 7. This CDR3 contains 15 residues. This specimen belongs to a study of early T cells in non-severe SARS-CoV-2 infection. Overall study: Sequenced material consisted of bulk RNA (from unsorted whole blood), and chains were unpaired.

The TCR originated in an adult who was a healthcare worker with PCR-confirmed SARS-CoV-2 infection or an uninfected control (not recorded which). The chain has TRBV29-1 and TRBJ2-1; 12 bases are a match to TRBD1. Source material: whole blood. CDR3 region: CSVEGQGASWNEQFF. The CDR3 coding sequence is TGCAGCGTTGAGGGACAGGGGGCTTCTTGGAATGAGCAGTTCTTC.